This T cell receptor beta chain was profiled in a study of CXCR3-negative and CXCR3-positive naive CD8 T cells. Study in general: Every library held about 1.5 +/- 0.3 million TRB reads, and the total came to roughly 150 million.

As concerns this clonotype: Its matching antigen is unknown.

The CDR3 consists of 13 residues. The V gene's germline CDR1 is LGHNA and CDR2 YSLEER. UMI-labeled 5' RACE TRB cDNA libraries were prepared from the cells. TCRdb re-called the 5' RACE reads and catalogs CDR3 proteins one per entry, DNA excluded. This sample's table reports some 56,000 distinct CDR3 sequences. Notes on the study in general: Fresh PBMCs served for most assays, and CXCR3 expression fell partially after cryopreservation. For memory CD8+ cells diversity was much lower, but both naive subsets had comparably high diversity.

At hundreds of thousands of cells each, triplicate sorts were carried out for each CD8+ T cell subset. Sequencing was carried out using memory CD8+ T cells from blood. The chain couples TRBV4-3 to TRBJ2-2. This TCR came from a human donor in good health. Some clones in this sample may be carry-over from other donors' samples. CDR3 sequence reads: CASQGTNTGELFF.